Below, 14 T cell receptor beta chains from the same sample are listed, as sequenced in a study of cytomegalovirus exposure and HLA in healthy donors. Primers: 60 Vbeta forward and 13 Jbeta reverse. Generated by immunoSEQ multiplex PCR, the TCRdb table keeps only in-frame clones and is missing some. In the table there are roughly 110,000 clones, over 60% of which are singletons. Sequenced input: PBMCs. These receptors originate from a woman in her forties or fifties in good health and CMV-seropositive.

The V call is TRBV7-2, the J call TRBJ2-2; tentative D call: TRBD2 (7 bases). Trimming took 5 bases from V and 5 from J, leaving 15 bases between them. The CDR3 is 15 amino acids. Germline CDR1 and CDR2: SGHTA and FQGNSA. The CDR3 bases are TGTGCCAGCAGCCCCCGGAGGGGGGGTACCGGGGAGCTGTTTTTT. Protein product: CASSPRRGGTGELFF.

This clone was detected only a few times. The chain couples TRBV19 to TRBJ1-6; weak D call: TRBD1 (6 bases). The CDR3 sequence is 13 residues long. In germline, CDR1 is LNHDA, CDR2 SQIVND (reference sequence). V lost 5 bases and J 8 bases, leaving 10 bases between the germline ends. The DNA for the CDR3 is TGTGCCAGTAGTTGGGGGCGAGATTCACCCCTCCACTTT. Translating gives CASSWGRDSPLHF. The whole variable domain, remainder taken from reference TRBV19 and TRBJ1-6, is DGGITQSPKYLFRKEGQNVTLSCEQNLNHDAMYWYRQDPGQGLRLIYYSQIVNDFQKGDIAEGYSVSREKKESFPLTVTSAQKNPTAFYLCASSWGRDSPLHFGNGTRLTVT.

A few counts support this clone. A far larger clone is one nucleotide away, so this likely arose from a read error. The rearrangement links TRBV5-4 to TRBJ2-2; D gene ambiguous. Per the germline V gene, CDR1 is SGHNT and CDR2 is YYREEE (reference sequence). Trimming took 0 bases from V and 1 from J, leaving 7 bases between them. CDR3 length: 15 amino acids. The CDR3 here is CASSLDTRNTGELFF. The CDR3, as DNA: TGTGCCAGCAGCTTGGACACACGGAACACCGGGGAGCTGTTTTTT.

The rearrangement joins TRBV5-5 to TRBJ1-5, with unresolved D. The CDR3 contains 15 residues. Germline values: CDR1 SGHKS, CDR2 YYEKEE (reference sequence). V was cut by 1 base and J by 1 base, with 9 bases left in between. CDR3 coding DNA: TGTGCCAGCAGCTTGATCGGGATAAGCAATCAGCCCCAGCATTTT. Its protein product is CASSLIGISNQPQHF.

CDR3 region: CASSPPPRQSHNSPLHF. In DNA, the CDR3 is TGTGCCAGCTCACCACCGCCCCGACAGTCTCATAATTCACCCCTCCACTTT. The chain employs TRBV18 and TRBJ1-6, with a weak D call TRBD1 (5 bases). Per germline, CDR1 KGHSH and CDR2 LQKENI. The CDR3 totals 17 residues. Trimming took off 0 bases at V and 5 bases at J, with 14 bases between the two ends.

This clone appeared a few times. CDR3 region: CASRADRANGELFF. The CDR3 DNA follows: TGTGCCAGCAGAGCGGACAGAGCAAACGGGGAGCTGTTTTTT. The chain links TRBV7-9 to TRBJ2-2; weak D call: TRBD1 (6 bases). Per germline, CDR1 SEHNR and CDR2 FQNEAQ (reference sequence). This CDR3 comprises 14 residues. The V end lost 6 bases, the J end lost 7 bases, and 15 bases lay between the germline ends.

With regard to this clone: Germline and junction disagree at one end, which may indicate a read error. The chain combines TRBV2 with TRBJ2-7, with D possibly TRBD2 on 6 matching bases. Germline CDR1 reads SNHLY; CDR2 reads FYNNEI. CDR3 size: 12 residues. CDR3 nucleotides: TGTGCCAGCAGTGAACCCCCGGGGGAGTTGTTCTTC. The encoded protein is CASSEPPGELFF.

The chain recombines TRBV14 with TRBJ2-7, with a weak D call TRBD2 (7 bases). The CDR3 consists of 15 residues. Germline V lookup: CDR1 SGHDN, CDR2 FVKESK. Trimming shortened V by 3 bases and J by 2 bases, and 14 bases separated the two germline ends. CDR3 in DNA: TGTGCCAGCAGCCATGGGAGGGGGGCCACCTACGAGCAGTACTTC. Encoded protein: CASSHGRGATYEQYF. Combining the CDR3 with reference TRBV14 and TRBJ2-7 gives the whole variable domain EAGVTQFPSHSVIEKGQTVTLRCDPISGHDNLYWYRRVMGKEIKFLLHFVKESKQDESGMPNNRFLAERTGGTYSTLKVQPAELEDSGVYFCASSHGRGATYEQYFGPGTRLTVT.

Concerning this clone: Relative to the germline gene, one junction end is altered; a read error may explain this. V usage is TRBV7-9 and J usage is TRBJ2-5; D not certain. Germline CDR1 reads SEHNR; CDR2 reads FQNEAQ (reference sequence). There are 12 residues in the CDR3. The CDR3 DNA reads TGTTCCAGCAGCTTATCGGTAGAGACCCAGTACTTC. It codes for CSSSLSVETQYF.

The rearrangement uses TRBV19 and TRBJ2-2; no clear D gene. Trimming pared 3 bases from V and 5 bases from J, leaving 10 bases between. The CDR3 runs to 14 residues. Germline V lookup: CDR1 LNHDA, CDR2 SQIVND (reference sequence). The CDR3: CASSILETTGELFF. The DNA for the CDR3 is TGTGCCAGTAGTATTCTAGAAACTACCGGGGAGCTGTTTTTT.

This clone was seen just once. The chain combines TRBV7-3 with TRBJ1-2, with 10 bases matching TRBD1. Germline V gene data show CDR1 as SGHTA and CDR2 as FQGTGA. V was clipped by 1 base and J by 7 bases; unmatched bases: 0. The CDR3 is made up of 13 amino acids. CDR3: CASSLRDRGGYTF. As DNA, the CDR3 is TGTGCCAGCAGCTTAAGGGACAGGGGTGGCTACACCTTC.

The chain has TRBV7-6 and TRBJ2-3, with TRBD1 matching over 8 bases. The length of the CDR3 is 15 residues. Per the germline V gene, CDR1 is SGHVS and CDR2 is FNYEAQ. Unmatched junction bases numbered 8, after V lost 5 bases and J lost 4 bases. The CDR3, as DNA: TGTGCCAGCAGCCTGGGACAGGAGTTCTCAGATACGCAGTATTTT. Amino acids: CASSLGQEFSDTQYF.

V and J are TRBV7-8 and TRBJ1-4; 8 nucleotides line up with TRBD1. The V gene's germline CDR1 is SGHVS and CDR2 FQNEAQ. The CDR3 is 15 amino acids. The V segment lost 4 bases and the J segment 0 bases; nucleotides outside the gene matches: 1. This CDR3 reads CASSSGQATNEKLFF. The CDR3 nucleotides are TGTGCCAGCAGCTCGGGACAGGCAACTAATGAAAAACTGTTTTTT.

The chain combines TRBV19 with TRBJ1-1, with D possibly TRBD1 on 5 matching bases. The CDR3 spans 15 residues. The germline V gene has CDR1 LNHDA and CDR2 SQIVND (reference sequence). V lost 3 bases to trimming and J lost 1 base, with 12 bases between them. The CDR3 loop is CASSMVNRKNTEAFF. In DNA, the CDR3 is TGTGCCAGTAGTATGGTAAACAGGAAGAACACTGAAGCTTTCTTT.